These 20 T cell receptor beta chains came from one sample sequenced in a study of PD-1 blockade in classical Hodgkin lymphoma. Each and every patient relapsed after autologous stem cell transplantation, and patients got differing brentuximab vedotin exposure. Measured with immunoSEQ multiplex PCR; TCRdb has only the in-frame clones, and not every one. Altogether about 40,000 clones are present, around 78% being singletons, with the ten largest covering under 15%. The source material was peripheral blood mononuclear cells (PBMCs), sampled at baseline. Receptors originate from a human donor with classical Hodgkin lymphoma.

In this sample, this clone turned up a few times. V usage is TRBV18 and J usage is TRBJ1-5, with D hard to call. Germline loops: CDR1 KGHSH, CDR2 LQKENI. V lost 2 bases and J lost 6, with 14 bases in between. This CDR3 contains 15 residues. CDR3 sequence (DNA): TGTGCCAGCTCACCAGATGGTAGGGTGGGTCAGCCCCAGCATTTT. Amino acids: CASSPDGRVGQPQHF.

The sample holds one count of this clone. The chain carries TRBV5-6 and TRBJ1-1, with D hard to call. The CDR3 is made up of 14 amino acids. V gave up 4 bases and J gave up 2 bases, with 12 bases separating them. Germline lookup yields CDR1 SGHDT and CDR2 YYEEEE. The CDR3 sequence: CASSLGWGNTEAFF. In nucleotides, the CDR3 is TGTGCCAGCAGCCTCGGATGGGGAAACACTGAAGCTTTCTTT. The full variable domain, completed using reference TRBV5-6 and TRBJ1-1, is DAGVTQSPTHLIKTRGQQVTLRCSPKSGHDTVSWYQQALGQGPQFIFQYYEEEERQRGNFPDRFSGHQFPNYSSELNVNALLLGDSALYLCASSLGWGNTEAFFGQGTRLTVV.

Here the CDR3 reads CASRPGQGHYGYTF. In DNA, the CDR3 is TGTGCCAGCAGACCCGGACAGGGGCACTATGGCTACACCTTC. The rearrangement links TRBV6-5 to TRBJ1-2; 9 positions match TRBD1. The CDR3 contains 14 residues. CDR1 is MNHEY and CDR2 is SVGAGI in the germline V gene. With V trimmed by 6 bases and J by 3 bases, 5 bases remained unmatched.

The chain employs TRBV7-9 and TRBJ2-1, with 10 bases aligning to TRBD2. The CDR3 has 15 amino acids. The junction had 4 bases not matched to a gene; V was cut back by 4 bases and J by 4 bases. Germline V gene data show CDR1 as SEHNR and CDR2 as FQNEAQ (reference sequence). CDR3 in DNA: TGTGCCAGCAGCTCTCTAGCGGGGGCATACAATGAGCAGTTCTTC. Protein sequence: CASSSLAGAYNEQFF.

This chain joins TRBV7-2 and TRBJ2-5; D tentatively fits TRBD1 or TRBD2 (6 bases each). The CDR3 loop spans 18 amino acids. V was clipped by 1 base and J by 0 bases, with 18 bases between them. CDR1 is SGHTA, CDR2 FQGNSA, per germline. The DNA for the CDR3 is TGTGCCAGCAGCTTAGTTGGGGGCCCCCGGGAGTACCAAGAGACCCAGTACTTC. Its translation: CASSLVGGPREYQETQYF.

This rearrangement joins TRBV7-6 to TRBJ1-5, with 12 bases fitting TRBD1. J was trimmed by 5 bases and V by 3 bases; bases with no gene match: 2. This CDR3 spans 15 amino acids. Germline assignment: CDR1 SGHVS and CDR2 FNYEAQ. Written as DNA, the CDR3 is TGTGCCAGCAGCTTCGGGACAGGGGGCGATCAGCCCCAGCATTTT. This codes for CASSFGTGGDQPQHF. The variable domain in full, completed from reference TRBV7-6 and TRBJ1-5, reads GAGVSQSPRYKVTKRGQDVALRCDPISGHVSLYWYRQALGQGPEFLTYFNYEAQQDKSGLPNDRFSAERPEGSISTLTIQRTEQRDSAMYRCASSFGTGGDQPQHFGDGTRLSIL.

The rearrangement uses TRBV4-3 and TRBJ1-5; D uncertain. Germline V gene data show CDR1 as LGHNA and CDR2 as YSLEER. This CDR3 contains 14 residues. V gave up 1 base and J gave up 7 bases, with 11 bases separating them. In nucleotides, the CDR3 is TGCGCCAGCAGCCAAGTAGTTTTTGGACAGCCCCAGCATTTT. Translated, it gives CASSQVVFGQPQHF.

This clone was detected a few times. V and J are TRBV6-1 and TRBJ2-3, with no clear D. This CDR3 is 12 amino acids long. Germline CDR1 is MNHNS and CDR2 is SASEGT. The germline V and J ends were trimmed by 0 bases and 6 bases, with 4 bases remaining between them. The CDR3 loop is CASSEARDTQYF. CDR3 coding DNA: TGTGCCAGCAGTGAAGCGCGGGATACGCAGTATTTT.

The genes are TRBV6-1 and TRBJ1-5; 7 nucleotides agree with TRBD1. The CDR3 totals 15 residues. With 8 bases clipped from V and 6 bases from J, the junction kept 13 bases outside the gene matches. Germline V lookup: CDR1 MNHNS, CDR2 SASEGT. Written as DNA, the CDR3 is TGTGCCAGCGGACTCCCGGACAGGCTGCGTCAGCCCCAGCATTTT. Its protein product is CASGLPDRLRQPQHF.

This clone was seen more than once but under ten times. The J gene is TRBJ2-5, the V gene TRBV7-9; TRBD1 matches 8 bases. The CDR3 is 16 amino acids. V dropped 2 bases and J dropped 1; count of bases not matched to a gene: 6. Per germline, CDR1 SEHNR and CDR2 FQNEAQ (reference sequence). CDR3 protein: CASSLTTGGPQETQYF. The CDR3 DNA sequence: TGTGCCAGCAGCTTAACTACAGGGGGGCCCCAAGAGACCCAGTACTTC.

This clone was recorded only once. The rearrangement joins TRBV9 to TRBJ1-2; the D is unclear. Germline V lookup: CDR1 SGDLS, CDR2 YYNGEE. Trimming took off 6 bases at V and 3 bases at J, with 9 bases between the two ends. This CDR3 contains 12 residues. This CDR3 is CASTGWDYGYTF. For the CDR3, the DNA is TGTGCCAGCACGGGGTGGGACTATGGCTACACCTTC.

This chain connects TRBV5-6 to TRBJ2-5, with 8 positions matching TRBD2. Germline-derived CDR1 and CDR2 are SGHDT and YYEEEE. The CDR3 has 17 residues. J lost 1 base, V lost 4 bases, and 12 bases had no gene match. The CDR3 protein is CASSVLYSGAPQETQYF. In DNA, the CDR3 is TGTGCCAGCAGCGTCCTCTATAGCGGGGCCCCCCAAGAGACCCAGTACTTC.

The rearrangement links TRBV5-1 to TRBJ1-4; 9 bases agree with TRBD1. There are 16 residues in the CDR3. Unmatched junction bases numbered 4, after V lost 4 bases and J lost 0 bases. Germline V gene sequence: CDR1 SGHRS, CDR2 YFSETQ. In DNA form, the CDR3 reads TGCGCCAGCAGCGTGGGACAGGGTACAACTAATGAAAAACTGTTTTTT. Translated: CASSVGQGTTNEKLFF. Together with reference TRBV5-1 and TRBJ1-4, the CDR3 gives the full variable domain: KAGVTQTPRYLIKTRGQQVTLSCSPISGHRSVSWYQQTPGQGLQFLFEYFSETQRNKGNFPGRFSGRQFSNSRSEMNVSTLELGDSALYLCASSVGQGTTNEKLFFGSGTQLSVL.

The rearrangement links TRBV11-1 to TRBJ1-4; the match to TRBD1 covers 7 bases. Germline lookup yields CDR1 SGHAT and CDR2 FQDESV (reference sequence). The CDR3 has 14 amino acids. Trimming at V came to 2 bases and at J to 10 bases, leaving 7 bases not matched to a gene. CDR3 sequence reads: CASSLQGGAGKLFF. Here the CDR3 DNA reads TGTGCCAGCAGCTTACAGGGGGGCGCCGGAAAACTGTTTTTT.

The chain recombines TRBV7-9 with TRBJ2-7; D is uncertain. The CDR3 spans 14 residues. V shed 3 bases and J shed 0 bases, with 9 bases lying between them. Germline assignment: CDR1 SEHNR and CDR2 FQNEAQ (reference sequence). The CDR3 loop is CASSLGSFSYEQYF. CDR3 bases: TGTGCCAGCAGCTTGGGGTCTTTCTCCTACGAGCAGTACTTC. The entire variable domain, with the rest obtained from reference TRBV7-9 and TRBJ2-7, is as follows: DTGVSQNPRHKITKRGQNVTFRCDPISEHNRLYWYRQTLGQGPEFLTYFQNEAQLEKSRLLSDRFSAERPKGSFSTLEIQRTEQGDSAMYLCASSLGSFSYEQYFGPGTRLTVT.

The chain has TRBV9 and TRBJ2-5; 7 bases fit TRBD2. Trimming at V came to 0 bases and at J to 4 bases, leaving 6 bases not matched to a gene. Germline CDR1 reads SGDLS; CDR2 reads YYNGEE. The CDR3 has 15 amino acids. CDR3 protein: CASSVEVSSGETQYF. The CDR3 region has the DNA TGTGCCAGCAGCGTAGAGGTGTCTAGCGGAGAGACCCAGTACTTC.

V gene TRBV10-1 combines with J gene TRBJ1-5; D remains unclear. This CDR3 comprises 16 residues. Germline lookup yields CDR1 WNHNN and CDR2 SYGVQD (reference sequence). Trimming stripped 11 bases from V and 5 bases from J, with 25 bases between. The CDR3 region is CALQFEGCSDYQPQHF. The CDR3 region has the DNA TGCGCCCTACAGTTCGAGGGCTGTTCGGATTATCAGCCCCAGCATTTT.

The V call is TRBV6-5, the J call TRBJ1-2, with D possibly being TRBD1 (6 bases). The CDR3 runs 14 residues. The germline V gene has CDR1 MNHEY and CDR2 SVGAGI. Trimming pared 2 bases from V and 5 bases from J, leaving 12 bases between. CDR3 protein: CASSYAGQWYGYTF. CDR3 sequence (DNA): TGTGCCAGCAGTTACGCGGGACAATGGTATGGCTACACCTTC.

This rearrangement joins TRBV7-8 to TRBJ1-1; TRBD1 is a possible D gene (5 bases). Germline V gene data show CDR1 as SGHVS and CDR2 as FQNEAQ. This CDR3 is built from 14 residues. V was shortened by 4 bases and J by 4 bases, with 13 bases between the two germline ends. The CDR3 sequence is CASSSGPRGTEAFF. Here the CDR3 DNA reads TGTGCCAGCAGCTCGGGGCCACGCGGCACTGAAGCTTTCTTT.

The chain carries TRBV5-1 and TRBJ2-7; D ambiguous. The germline CDR1 and CDR2 sequences are SGHRS and YFSETQ. This CDR3 is 14 amino acids long. V lost 0 bases and J lost 2, with 9 bases in between. The CDR3 nucleotides are TGCGCCAGCAGCTTGGAGCGTACAACCTACGAGCAGTACTTC. Its translation is CASSLERTTYEQYF.